These 7 T cell receptor beta chains share one sample of origin, sequenced in a study of technical replicates of blood from a handful of donors. Produced via immunoSEQ multiplex PCR; TCRdb's table is partial and in-frame only. Among 67,000 or so clones listed, roughly 90% were seen once. The sequenced sample was T cells isolated from PBMCs. The receptors were gathered from a human donor in good health.

The rearrangement links TRBV2 to TRBJ2-1, with TRBD2 identical over 9 bases. The CDR3 covers 15 residues. Trimming took 5 bases from V and 4 from J; bases not matched to a gene: 6. CDR1 and CDR2 (germline): SNHLY, FYNNEI. The CDR3 loop reads CASSFGLASYNEQFF. Written as DNA, the CDR3 is TGTGCCAGCAGTTTTGGACTAGCGAGTTACAATGAGCAGTTCTTC. The variable domain in full, completed from reference TRBV2 and TRBJ2-1, reads EPEVTQTPSHQVTQMGQEVILRCVPISNHLYFYWYRQILGQKVEFLVSFYNNEISEKSEIFDDQFSVERPDGSNFTLKIRSTKLEDSAMYFCASSFGLASYNEQFFGPGTRLTVL.

This CDR3 reads CASSQGTGYIISDEQYF. The CDR3 DNA follows: TGTGCCAGCAGCCAAGGGACAGGTTATATAATATCGGACGAGCAGTACTTC. The chain couples TRBV11-1 to TRBJ2-7; the match to TRBD1 covers 8 bases. This CDR3 comprises 17 residues. V shed 5 bases and J 5 bases; nucleotides not matched to a gene: 17. Germline CDR1 and CDR2: SGHAT and FQDESV (reference sequence).

The V and J genes are TRBV7-9 and TRBJ2-7, with 7 bases identical to TRBD1. The CDR3 loop spans 14 amino acids. CDR1 and CDR2 from the germline V gene are SEHNR and FQNEAQ (reference sequence). With 4 bases clipped from V and 3 bases from J, the junction kept 6 bases outside the gene matches. Here the CDR3 DNA reads TGTGCCAGCAGCTCCACCAGGACAGGCTACGAGCAGTACTTC. Protein sequence: CASSSTRTGYEQYF.

This chain joins TRBV6-6 and TRBJ2-7, with D unresolved. CDR1 is MNHNY, CDR2 SVGAGI, per germline (reference sequence). V dropped 4 bases and J dropped 1 base, with 8 bases sitting between them. This CDR3 region has 13 residues. The CDR3 region has the DNA TGTGCCAGCAGTTCTCGCGCGTCCTACGAGCAGTACTTC. This translates into CASSSRASYEQYF.

This chain joins TRBV2 and TRBJ2-3; TRBD2 agrees at 7 bases. The germline CDR1 and CDR2 sequences are SNHLY and FYNNEI. V shed 8 bases and J 4 bases; nucleotides not matched to a gene: 6. The CDR3 length is 13 residues. The CDR3 DNA is TGTGCCAGCGGCCTAGCGGTCGCAGATACGCAGTATTTT. This encodes CASGLAVADTQYF.

The chain uses TRBV5-1 and TRBJ2-5; a possible D gene is TRBD1 (5 bases). CDR1 and CDR2 (germline): SGHRS, YFSETQ. Trimming took off 3 bases at V and 0 bases at J, with 9 bases between the two ends. The CDR3 covers 14 residues. Here the CDR3 DNA reads TGCGCCAGCAGCTATTCGACAGACCAAGAGACCCAGTACTTC. Its translation: CASSYSTDQETQYF.

The V call is TRBV11-2, the J call TRBJ2-2; D ambiguous. CDR3 length: 13 residues. Germline CDR1 SGHAT, CDR2 FQNNGV. V shed 5 bases and J shed 6 bases, with 10 bases lying between them. The CDR3 DNA is TGTGCCAGCAGCCTCAGGTTGGCCGGGGAGCTGTTTTTT. Its protein product is CASSLRLAGELFF.